Sequencing of this TCR beta chain was carried out in a study of T cells after yellow fever vaccination. Study information: Any fraction with a low cell number was prepared using SMART-Seq v4 Ultra Low Input.

There are many counts of this clonotype. What it binds is not known. This CDR3 region has 14 residues. V was clipped by 7 bases and J by 5 bases, with 17 bases between them. Germline CDR1 is SGHAT and CDR2 is FQNNGV. TCRdb processed the 5' RACE reads anew with MiXCR; each CDR3 protein has one entry. Among hundreds of thousands of distinct CDR3 sequences listed, under 20% were seen once. Notes on the study in general: Clones from primary vaccination mostly reappeared after the booster (around 97% CD4, around 90% CD8). Researchers cautioned that FACS-sorted repertoires could harbor abundant clonotypes contaminating from the bulk population.

This sequence originates from a man in his late teens or twenties who received the YFV17D yellow fever vaccine. Sequencing was performed on PBMCs, taken before the yellow fever booster vaccination. The rearrangement links TRBV11-2 to TRBJ1-1; TRBD1 is a possible D gene (6 bases). CDR3 region: CASTPWGGLTEAFF. The DNA for the CDR3 is TGTGCCAGCACCCCTTGGGGGGGGCTAACTGAAGCTTTCTTT.